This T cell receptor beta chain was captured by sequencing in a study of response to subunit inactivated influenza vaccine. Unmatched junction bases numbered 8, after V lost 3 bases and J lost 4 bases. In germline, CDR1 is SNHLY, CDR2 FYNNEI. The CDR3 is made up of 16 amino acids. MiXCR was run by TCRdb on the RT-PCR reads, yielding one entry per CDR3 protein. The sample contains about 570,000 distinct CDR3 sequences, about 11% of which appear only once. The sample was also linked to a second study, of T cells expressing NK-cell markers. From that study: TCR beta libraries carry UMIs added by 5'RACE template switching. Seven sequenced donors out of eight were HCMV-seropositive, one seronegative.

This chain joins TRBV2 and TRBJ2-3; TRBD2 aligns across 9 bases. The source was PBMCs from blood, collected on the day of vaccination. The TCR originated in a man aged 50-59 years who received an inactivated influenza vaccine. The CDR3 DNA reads TGTGCCAGCAGTGAGCTTGGCGGGGGGGCTCCAGATACGCAGTATTTT. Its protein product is CASSELGGGAPDTQYF. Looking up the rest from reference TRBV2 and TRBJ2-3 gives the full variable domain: EPEVTQTPSHQVTQMGQEVILRCVPISNHLYFYWYRQILGQKVEFLVSFYNNEISEKSEIFDDQFSVERPDGSNFTLKIRSTKLEDSAMYFCASSELGGGAPDTQYFGPGTRLTVL.